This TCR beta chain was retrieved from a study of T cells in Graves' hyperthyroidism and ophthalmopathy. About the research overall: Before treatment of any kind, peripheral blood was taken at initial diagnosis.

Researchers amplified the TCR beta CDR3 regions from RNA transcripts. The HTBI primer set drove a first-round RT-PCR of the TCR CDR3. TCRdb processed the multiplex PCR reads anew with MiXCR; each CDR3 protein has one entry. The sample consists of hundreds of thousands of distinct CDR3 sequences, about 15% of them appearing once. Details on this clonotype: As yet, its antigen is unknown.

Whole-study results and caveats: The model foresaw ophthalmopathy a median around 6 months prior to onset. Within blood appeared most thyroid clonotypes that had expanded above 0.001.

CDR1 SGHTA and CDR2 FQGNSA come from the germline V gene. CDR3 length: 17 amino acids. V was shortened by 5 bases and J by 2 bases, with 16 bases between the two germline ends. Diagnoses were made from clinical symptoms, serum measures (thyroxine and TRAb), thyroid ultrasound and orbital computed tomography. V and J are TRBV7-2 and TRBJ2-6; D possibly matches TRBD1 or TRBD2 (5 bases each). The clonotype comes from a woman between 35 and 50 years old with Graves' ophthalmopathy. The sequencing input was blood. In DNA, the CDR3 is TGTGCCAGCAGCATTAGGGCGAGGGGCGCTGGGGCCAACGTCCTGACTTTC. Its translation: CASSIRARGAGANVLTF.